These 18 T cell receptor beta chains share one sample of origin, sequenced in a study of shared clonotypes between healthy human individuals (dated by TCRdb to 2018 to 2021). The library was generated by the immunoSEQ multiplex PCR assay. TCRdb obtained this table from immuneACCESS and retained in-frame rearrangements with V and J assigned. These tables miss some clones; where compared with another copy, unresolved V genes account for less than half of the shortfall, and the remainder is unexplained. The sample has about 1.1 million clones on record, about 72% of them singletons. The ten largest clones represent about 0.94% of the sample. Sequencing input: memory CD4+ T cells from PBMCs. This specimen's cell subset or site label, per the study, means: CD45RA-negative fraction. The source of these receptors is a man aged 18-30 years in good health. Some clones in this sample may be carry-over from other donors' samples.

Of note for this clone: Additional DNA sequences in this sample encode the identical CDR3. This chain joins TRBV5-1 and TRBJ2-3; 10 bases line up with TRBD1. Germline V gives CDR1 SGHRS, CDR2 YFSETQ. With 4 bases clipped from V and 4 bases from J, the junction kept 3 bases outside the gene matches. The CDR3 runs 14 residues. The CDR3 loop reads CASSLGQGADTQYF. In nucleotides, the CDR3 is TGCGCCAGCAGCCTTGGACAGGGGGCAGATACGCAGTATTTT.

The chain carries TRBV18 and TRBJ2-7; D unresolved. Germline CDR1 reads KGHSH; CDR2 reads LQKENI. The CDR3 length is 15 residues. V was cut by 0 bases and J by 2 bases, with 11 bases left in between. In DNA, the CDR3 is TGTGCCAGCTCACCACCTACGACGTCAACCTACGAGCAGTACTTC. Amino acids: CASSPPTTSTYEQYF.

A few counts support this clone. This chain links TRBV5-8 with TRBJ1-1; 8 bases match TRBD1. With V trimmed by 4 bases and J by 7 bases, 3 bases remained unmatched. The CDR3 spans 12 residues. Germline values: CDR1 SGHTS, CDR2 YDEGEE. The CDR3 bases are TGTGCCAGCAGCCGACAGGGGTTTGAAGCTTTCTTT. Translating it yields CASSRQGFEAFF.

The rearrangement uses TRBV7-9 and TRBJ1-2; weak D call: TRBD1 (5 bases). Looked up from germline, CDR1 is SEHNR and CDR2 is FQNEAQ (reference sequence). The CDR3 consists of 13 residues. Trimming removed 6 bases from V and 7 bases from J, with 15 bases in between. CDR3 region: CASRDRGGLGYTF. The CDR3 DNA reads TGTGCCAGCAGAGACCGCGGGGGACTTGGCTACACCTTC.

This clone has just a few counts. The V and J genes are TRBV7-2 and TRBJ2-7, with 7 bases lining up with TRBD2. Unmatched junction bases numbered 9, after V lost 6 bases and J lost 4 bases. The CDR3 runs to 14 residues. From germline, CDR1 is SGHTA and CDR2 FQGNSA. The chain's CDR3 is CASSRRGTEYEQYF. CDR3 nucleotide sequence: TGTGCCAGCAGTCGGCGGGGGACGGAATACGAGCAGTACTTC.

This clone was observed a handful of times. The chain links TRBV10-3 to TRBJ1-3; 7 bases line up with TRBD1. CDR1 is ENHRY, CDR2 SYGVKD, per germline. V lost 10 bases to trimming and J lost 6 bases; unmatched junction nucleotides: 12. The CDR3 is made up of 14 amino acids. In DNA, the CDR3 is TGTGCCACATCGCCCGGGACAGCAGTAAACACCATATATTTT. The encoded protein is CATSPGTAVNTIYF.

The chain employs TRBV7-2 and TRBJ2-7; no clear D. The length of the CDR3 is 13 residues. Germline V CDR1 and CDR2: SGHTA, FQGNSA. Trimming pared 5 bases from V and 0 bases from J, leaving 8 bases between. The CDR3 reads CASSPLTSYEQYF. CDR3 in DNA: TGTGCCAGCAGCCCTTTGACCTCCTACGAGCAGTACTTC. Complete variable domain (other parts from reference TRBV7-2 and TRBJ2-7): GAGVSQSPSNKVTEKGKDVELRCDPISGHTALYWYRQSLGQGLEFLIYFQGNSAPDKSGLPSDRFSAERTGGSVSTLTIQRTQQEDSAVYLCASSPLTSYEQYFGPGTRLTVT.

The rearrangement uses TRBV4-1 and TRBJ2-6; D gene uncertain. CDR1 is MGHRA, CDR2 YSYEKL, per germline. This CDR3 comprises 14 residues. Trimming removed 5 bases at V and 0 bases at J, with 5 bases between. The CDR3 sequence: CASSIGSGANVLTF. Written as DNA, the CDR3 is TGCGCCAGCAGCATTGGCTCTGGGGCCAACGTCCTGACTTTC.

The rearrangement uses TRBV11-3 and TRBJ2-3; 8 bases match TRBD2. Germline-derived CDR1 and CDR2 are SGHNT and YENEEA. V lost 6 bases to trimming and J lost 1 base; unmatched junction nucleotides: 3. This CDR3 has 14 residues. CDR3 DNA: TGTGCCAGCAGACCCGGGAGGGGCACAGATACGCAGTATTTT. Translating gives CASRPGRGTDTQYF.

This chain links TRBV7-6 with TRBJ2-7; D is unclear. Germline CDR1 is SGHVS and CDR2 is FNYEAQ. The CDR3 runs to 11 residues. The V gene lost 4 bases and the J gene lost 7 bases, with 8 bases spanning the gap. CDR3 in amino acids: CASSSRIEQYF. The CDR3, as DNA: TGTGCCAGCAGCTCTCGGATAGAGCAGTACTTC.

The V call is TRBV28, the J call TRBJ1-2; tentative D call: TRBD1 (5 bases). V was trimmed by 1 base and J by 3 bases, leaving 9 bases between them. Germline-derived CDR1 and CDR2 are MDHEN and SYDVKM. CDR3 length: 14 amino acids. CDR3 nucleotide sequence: TGTGCCAGCAGTTTATCGACCAGGGACTATGGCTACACCTTC. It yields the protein CASSLSTRDYGYTF.

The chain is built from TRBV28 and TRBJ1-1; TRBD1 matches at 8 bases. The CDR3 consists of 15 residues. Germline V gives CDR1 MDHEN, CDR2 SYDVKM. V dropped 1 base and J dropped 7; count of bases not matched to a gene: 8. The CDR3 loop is CASSLSAGGRDEAFF. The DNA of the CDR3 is TGTGCCAGCAGTTTATCGGCAGGGGGCAGAGATGAAGCTTTCTTT.

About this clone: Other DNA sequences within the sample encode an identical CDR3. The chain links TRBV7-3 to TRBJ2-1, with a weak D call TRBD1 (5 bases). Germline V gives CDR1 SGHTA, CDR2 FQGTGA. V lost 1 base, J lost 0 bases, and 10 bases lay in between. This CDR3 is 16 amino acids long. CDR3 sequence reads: CASSLRGGTSYNEQFF. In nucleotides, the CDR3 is TGTGCCAGCAGCTTAAGGGGCGGAACCTCCTACAATGAGCAGTTCTTC.

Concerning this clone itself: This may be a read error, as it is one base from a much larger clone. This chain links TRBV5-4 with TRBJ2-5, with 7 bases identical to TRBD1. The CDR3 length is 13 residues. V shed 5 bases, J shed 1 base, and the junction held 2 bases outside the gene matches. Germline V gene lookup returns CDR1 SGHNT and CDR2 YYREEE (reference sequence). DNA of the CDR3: TGTGCCAGCAGGACAGGGATCCAAGAGACCCAGTACTTC. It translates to CASRTGIQETQYF.

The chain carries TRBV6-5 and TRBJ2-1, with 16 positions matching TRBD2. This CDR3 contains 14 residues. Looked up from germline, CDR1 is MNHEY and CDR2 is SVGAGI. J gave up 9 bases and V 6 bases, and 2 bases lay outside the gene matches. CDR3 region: CASRGLAGGLEQFF. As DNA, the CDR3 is TGTGCCAGCAGGGGACTAGCGGGAGGGCTTGAGCAGTTCTTC.

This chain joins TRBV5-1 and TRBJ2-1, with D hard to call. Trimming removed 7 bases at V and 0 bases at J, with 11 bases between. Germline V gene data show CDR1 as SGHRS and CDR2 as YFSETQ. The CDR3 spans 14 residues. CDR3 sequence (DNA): TGCGCCAGCGCAGAGCAGAGCTCCTACAATGAGCAGTTCTTC. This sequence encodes CASAEQSSYNEQFF.

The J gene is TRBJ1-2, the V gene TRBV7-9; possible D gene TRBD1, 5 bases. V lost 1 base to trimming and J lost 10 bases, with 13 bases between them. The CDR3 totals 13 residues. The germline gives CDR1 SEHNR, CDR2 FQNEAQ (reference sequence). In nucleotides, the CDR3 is TGTGCCAGCAGCTTAGTGGGAGGGGTAGACTACACCTTC. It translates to CASSLVGGVDYTF.

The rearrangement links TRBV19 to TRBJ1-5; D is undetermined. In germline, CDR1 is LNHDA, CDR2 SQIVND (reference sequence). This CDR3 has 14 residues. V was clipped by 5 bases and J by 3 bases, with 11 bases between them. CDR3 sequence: CASSSYSHNQPQHF. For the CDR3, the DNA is TGTGCCAGTAGTTCATACTCTCACAATCAGCCCCAGCATTTT.